This entry lists 4 T cell receptor beta chains sequenced from one sample in a study of cytomegalovirus exposure and HLA in healthy donors. Produced via immunoSEQ multiplex PCR; TCRdb's table is partial and in-frame only. The top ten hold approximately 0.86% of the sample, which has about 360,000 clones, 70% to 90% seen once. The sequenced material came from PBMCs. The receptors come from a young woman in good health and CMV-seronegative.

The genes are TRBV7-7 and TRBJ2-1, with 9 bases matching TRBD1. CDR3 length: 21 residues. Germline lookup yields CDR1 SSHAT and CDR2 FNYEAQ (reference sequence). J was trimmed by 0 bases and V by 2 bases; bases with no gene match: 17. The CDR3, as DNA: TGTGCCAGCAGCTTATTCCCTAGAACAGGGGGCCTTTCTAGCTCCTACAATGAGCAGTTCTTC. Residues: CASSLFPRTGGLSSSYNEQFF.

This CDR3 reads CAISEPGGDQFF. CDR3 DNA sequence: TGTGCCATCAGTGAGCCGGGGGGCGATCAGTTCTTC. The chain has TRBV10-3 and TRBJ2-1, with TRBD2 as a possible D gene (7 bases). Germline V gene data show CDR1 as ENHRY and CDR2 as SYGVKD. The CDR3 is made up of 12 amino acids. Between the trimmed V and J ends, which lost 2 bases and 13 bases, there was a span of 12 bases.

The rearrangement links TRBV4-1 to TRBJ2-3; 13 bases fit TRBD2. CDR3 length equals 16 residues. Germline V gene lookup returns CDR1 MGHRA and CDR2 YSYEKL. V trimming: 4 bases; J trimming: 6 bases; junction bases outside the gene matches: 7. This CDR3 reads CASSLLLAGGRDTQYF. Written as DNA, the CDR3 is TGCGCCAGCAGCCTCTTACTAGCGGGAGGGCGGGATACGCAGTATTTT.

The chain carries TRBV2 and TRBJ2-7; a possible D gene is TRBD1 (6 bases). CDR1 and CDR2 from the germline V gene are SNHLY and FYNNEI. The CDR3 is made up of 15 amino acids. V was trimmed by 5 bases and J by 2 bases, leaving 16 bases between them. The CDR3 DNA is TGTGCCAGCAGTTTACAGGGTGGTGGAGCCTACGAGCAGTACTTC. Amino acid sequence: CASSLQGGGAYEQYF.